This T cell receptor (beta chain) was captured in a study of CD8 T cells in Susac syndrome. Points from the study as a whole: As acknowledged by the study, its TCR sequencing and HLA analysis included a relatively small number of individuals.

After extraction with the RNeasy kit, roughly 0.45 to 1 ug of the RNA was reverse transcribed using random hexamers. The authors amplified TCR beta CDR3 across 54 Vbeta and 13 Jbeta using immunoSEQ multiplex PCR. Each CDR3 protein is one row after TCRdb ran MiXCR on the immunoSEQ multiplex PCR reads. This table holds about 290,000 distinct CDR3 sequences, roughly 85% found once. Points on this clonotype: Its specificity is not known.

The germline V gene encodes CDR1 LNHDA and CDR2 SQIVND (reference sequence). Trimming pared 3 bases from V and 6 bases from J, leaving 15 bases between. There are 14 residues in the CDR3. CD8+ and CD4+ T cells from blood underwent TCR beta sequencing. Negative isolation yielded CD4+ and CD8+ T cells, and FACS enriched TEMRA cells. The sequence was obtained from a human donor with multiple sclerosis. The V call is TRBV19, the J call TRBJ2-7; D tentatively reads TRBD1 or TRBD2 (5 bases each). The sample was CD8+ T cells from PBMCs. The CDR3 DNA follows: TGTGCCAGTAGTATGGCAGGGACCCTCGGCGAGCAGTACTTC. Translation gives CASSMAGTLGEQYF.